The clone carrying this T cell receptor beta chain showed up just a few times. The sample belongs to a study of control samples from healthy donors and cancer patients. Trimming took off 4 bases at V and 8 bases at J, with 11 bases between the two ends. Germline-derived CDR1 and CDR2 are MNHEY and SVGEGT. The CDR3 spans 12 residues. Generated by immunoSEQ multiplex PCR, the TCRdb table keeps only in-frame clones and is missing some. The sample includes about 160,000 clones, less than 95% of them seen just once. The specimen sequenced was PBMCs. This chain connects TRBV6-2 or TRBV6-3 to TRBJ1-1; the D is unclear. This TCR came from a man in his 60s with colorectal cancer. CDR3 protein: CASSSQSVEAFF. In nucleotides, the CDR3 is TGTGCCAGCAGTTCCCAAAGTGTCGAAGCTTTCTTT.